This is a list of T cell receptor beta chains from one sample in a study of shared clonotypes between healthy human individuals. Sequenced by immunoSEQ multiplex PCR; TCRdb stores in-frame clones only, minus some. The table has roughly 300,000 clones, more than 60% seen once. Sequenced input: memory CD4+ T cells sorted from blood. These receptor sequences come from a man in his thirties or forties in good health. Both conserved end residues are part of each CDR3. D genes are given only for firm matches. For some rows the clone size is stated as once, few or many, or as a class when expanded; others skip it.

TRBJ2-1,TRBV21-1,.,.,CASSRKGTGSGFHYNEQFF,TGTGCCAGCAGCAGGAAAGGGACAGGGAGCGGATTTCACTACAATGAGCAGTTCTTC
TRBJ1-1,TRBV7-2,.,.,CASSRRPGEAFF,TGTGCCAGCAGCAGGAGACCAGGGGAAGCTTTCTTT
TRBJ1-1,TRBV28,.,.,CASREDGNTEAFF,TGTGCCAGCAGGGAGGATGGGAACACTGAAGCTTTCTTT
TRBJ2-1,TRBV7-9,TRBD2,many,CASSLALAGTYNEQFF,TGTGCCAGCAGCTTAGCACTAGCGGGAACATACAATGAGCAGTTCTTC
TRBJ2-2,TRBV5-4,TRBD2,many,CASRTGLANTGELFF,TGTGCCAGCAGAACCGGACTAGCGAACACCGGGGAGCTGTTTTTT
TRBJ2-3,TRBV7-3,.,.,CASSLRLGDTQYF,TGTGCCAGCAGCCTGCGCTTGGGAGATACGCAGTATTTT
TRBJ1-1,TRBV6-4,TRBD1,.,CASSESGGARSVAFF,TGTGCCAGCAGTGAATCAGGGGGCGCAAGATCCGTAGCTTTCTTT
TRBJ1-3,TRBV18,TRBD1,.,CASPPYAVQGAGNTIYF,TGTGCCAGCCCACCCTATGCGGTACAGGGGGCTGGAAACACCATATATTTT
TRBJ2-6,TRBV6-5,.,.,CASSYPGANVLTF,TGTGCCAGCAGTTACCCTGGGGCCAACGTCCTGACTTTC
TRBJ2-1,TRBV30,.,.,CAWSPRQDEQFF,TGTGCCTGGAGTCCGCGACAGGATGAGCAGTTCTTC
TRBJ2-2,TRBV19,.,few,CASSIFKGTPTGELFF,TGTGCCAGTAGTATATTCAAGGGGACCCCCACCGGGGAGCTGTTTTTT
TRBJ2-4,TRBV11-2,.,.,CASSFPPRDGKNIQYF,TGTGCCAGCAGCTTCCCCCCCCGGGACGGCAAAAACATTCAGTACTTC
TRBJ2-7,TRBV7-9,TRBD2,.,CASSLAGLAGRSYEQYF,TGTGCCAGCAGCTTAGCGGGACTAGCGGGTCGGAGCTACGAGCAGTACTTC
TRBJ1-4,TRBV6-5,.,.,CASSRNPGREKLFF,TGTGCCAGCAGTCGCAACCCTGGGCGCGAAAAACTGTTTTTT
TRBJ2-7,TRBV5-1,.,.,CASSLAPQGSYEQYF,TGCGCCAGCAGCTTGGCGCCGCAGGGCTCCTACGAGCAGTACTTC
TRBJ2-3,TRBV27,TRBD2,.,CASSLIRLAGVSDTQYF,TGTGCCAGCAGCCTCATTAGGCTAGCGGGAGTCTCAGATACGCAGTATTTT
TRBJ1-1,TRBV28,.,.,CASSLSGFGTEAFF,TGTGCCAGCAGTTTATCCGGTTTTGGGACTGAAGCTTTCTTT
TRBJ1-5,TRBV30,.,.,CAWSASRFYQPQHF,TGTGCCTGGAGTGCCTCCAGGTTCTATCAGCCCCAGCATTTT
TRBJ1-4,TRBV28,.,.,CASSLSGAANEKLFF,TGTGCCAGCAGTTTATCGGGGGCGGCTAATGAAAAACTGTTTTTT
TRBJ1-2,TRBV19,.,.,CASSIDATVYGYTF,TGTGCCAGTAGTATAGACGCGACAGTCTATGGCTACACCTTC
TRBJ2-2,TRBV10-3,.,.,CASSDYVVGELFF,TGTGCCAGTTCCGACTACGTTGTCGGGGAGCTGTTTTTT
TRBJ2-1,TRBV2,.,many,CASFRAGSYNEQFF,TGTGCCAGCTTTAGAGCGGGCTCCTACAATGAGCAGTTCTTC
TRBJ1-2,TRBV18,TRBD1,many,CASSPMTGHDGYTF,TGTGCCAGCTCACCGATGACAGGGCACGATGGCTACACCTTC
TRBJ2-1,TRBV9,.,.,CASSVGFYNEQFF,TGTGCCAGCAGCGTAGGCTTCTACAATGAGCAGTTCTTC
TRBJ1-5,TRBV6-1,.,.,CASSVGVGGSLSNQPQHF,TGTGCCAGCAGTGTCGGGGTCGGCGGCTCTTTGAGCAATCAGCCCCAGCATTTT
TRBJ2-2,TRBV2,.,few,CASTYADTGELFF,TGTGCCAGCACTTATGCTGACACCGGGGAGCTGTTTTTT
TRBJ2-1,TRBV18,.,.,CASSSLLAAGSYNEQFF,TGTGCCAGCTCATCCTTACTAGCCGCTGGCTCCTACAATGAGCAGTTCTTC
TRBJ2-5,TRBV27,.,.,CASSLETQYF,TGTGCCAGCAGTTTAGAGACCCAGTACTTC
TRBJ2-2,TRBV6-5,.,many,CASSHRAGGRGELFF,TGTGCCAGCAGCCATCGGGCGGGCGGAAGGGGGGAGCTGTTTTTT
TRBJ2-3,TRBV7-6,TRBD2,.,CASSGRLAGDRTDTQYF,TGTGCCAGCAGCGGACGACTAGCGGGAGATAGAACAGATACGCAGTATTTT
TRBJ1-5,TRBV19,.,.,CASRNFGGGQPQHF,TGTGCCAGTAGGAATTTCGGGGGCGGACAGCCCCAGCATTTT
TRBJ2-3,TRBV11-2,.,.,CASSFGGEADTQYF,TGTGCCAGCAGCTTCGGGGGAGAGGCAGATACGCAGTATTTT
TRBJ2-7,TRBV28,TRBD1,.,CASNGGQGANEQYF,TGTGCCAGCAATGGGGGACAGGGGGCGAACGAGCAGTACTTC
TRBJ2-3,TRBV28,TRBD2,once,CASLRAGDTDTQYF,TGTGCCAGCCTAAGAGCGGGAGACACAGATACGCAGTATTTT
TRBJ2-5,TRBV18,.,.,CASSPDETQYF,TGTGCCAGCTCACCAGATGAGACCCAGTACTTC
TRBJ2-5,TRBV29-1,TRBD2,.,CSVDKSGRAQETQYF,TGCAGCGTAGACAAAAGCGGGAGGGCTCAAGAGACCCAGTACTTC
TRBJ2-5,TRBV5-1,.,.,CATRRASDKETQYF,TGCGCCACCAGAAGAGCCAGCGACAAAGAGACCCAGTACTTC
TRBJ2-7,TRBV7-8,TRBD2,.,CASSLEAGAYEQYF,TGTGCCAGCAGCTTAGAGGCGGGGGCCTACGAGCAGTACTTC
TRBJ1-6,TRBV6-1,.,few,CASSGTTANNSPLHF,TGTGCCAGCAGCGGAACGACAGCAAATAATTCACCCCTCCACTTT
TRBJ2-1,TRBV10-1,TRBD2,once,CASSALAGGAYNEQFF,TGCGCCAGCAGTGCTTTAGCGGGAGGAGCCTACAATGAGCAGTTCTTC
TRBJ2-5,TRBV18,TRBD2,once,CASSPPLAGAPPGQETQYF,TGTGCCAGCTCACCACCGCTAGCGGGAGCCCCGCCGGGGCAAGAGACCCAGTACTTC
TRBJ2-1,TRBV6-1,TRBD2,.,CASSGLAPYNEQFF,TGTGCCAGTTCGGGACTAGCCCCCTACAATGAGCAGTTCTTC
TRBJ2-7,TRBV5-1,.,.,CASSLAEGRDYEQYF,TGCGCCAGCAGCTTGGCCGAGGGGCGAGACTACGAGCAGTACTTC